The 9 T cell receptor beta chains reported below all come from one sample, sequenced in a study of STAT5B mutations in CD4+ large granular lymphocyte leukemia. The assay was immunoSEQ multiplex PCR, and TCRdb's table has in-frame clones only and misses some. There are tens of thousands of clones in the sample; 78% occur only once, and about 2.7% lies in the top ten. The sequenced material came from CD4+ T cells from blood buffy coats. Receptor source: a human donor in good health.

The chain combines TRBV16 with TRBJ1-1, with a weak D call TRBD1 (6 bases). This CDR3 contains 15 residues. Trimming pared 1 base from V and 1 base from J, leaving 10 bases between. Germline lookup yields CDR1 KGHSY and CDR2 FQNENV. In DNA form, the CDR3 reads TGTGCCAGCAGCCAATTAGGGGGGTCGAACACTGAAGCTTTCTTT. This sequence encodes CASSQLGGSNTEAFF.

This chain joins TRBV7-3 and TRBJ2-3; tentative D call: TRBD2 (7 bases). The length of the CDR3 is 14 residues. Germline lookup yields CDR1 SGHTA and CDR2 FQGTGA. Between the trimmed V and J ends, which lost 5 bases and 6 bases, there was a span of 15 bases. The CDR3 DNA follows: TGTGCCAGCAGCCCAGGGGACTATTTGGATACGCAGTATTTT. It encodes CASSPGDYLDTQYF.

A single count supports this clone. CDR3 DNA: TGTGCCAGCAGCGCCCGCTCGGGGACTAGCACAGATACGCAGTATTTT. Its translation: CASSARSGTSTDTQYF. The V gene is TRBV9, the J gene TRBJ2-3; maybe TRBD2 (6 bases). Germline V lookup: CDR1 SGDLS, CDR2 YYNGEE. V gave up 3 bases and J gave up 0 bases, with 14 bases separating them. This CDR3 has 16 amino acids. Full variable domain (outside the CDR3, taken from reference TRBV9 and TRBJ2-3): DSGVTQTPKHLITATGQRVTLRCSPRSGDLSVYWYQQSLDQGLQFLIQYYNGEERAKGNILERFSAQQFPDLHSELNLSSLELGDSALYFCASSARSGTSTDTQYFGPGTRLTVL.

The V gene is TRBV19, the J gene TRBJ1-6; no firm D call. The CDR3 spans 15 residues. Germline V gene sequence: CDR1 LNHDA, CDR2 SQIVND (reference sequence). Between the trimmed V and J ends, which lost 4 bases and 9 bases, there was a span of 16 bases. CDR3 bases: TGTGCCAGTAGTACGGGAGCGGGGAAGGCTTCACCCCTCCACTTT. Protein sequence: CASSTGAGKASPLHF.

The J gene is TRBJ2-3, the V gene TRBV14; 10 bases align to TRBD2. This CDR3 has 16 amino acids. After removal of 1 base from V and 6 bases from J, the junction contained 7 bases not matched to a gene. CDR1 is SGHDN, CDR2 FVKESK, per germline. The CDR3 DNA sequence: TGTGCCAGCAGCCAAGCTCTAGCGGGAGTGGCCGATACGCAGTATTTT. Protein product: CASSQALAGVADTQYF.

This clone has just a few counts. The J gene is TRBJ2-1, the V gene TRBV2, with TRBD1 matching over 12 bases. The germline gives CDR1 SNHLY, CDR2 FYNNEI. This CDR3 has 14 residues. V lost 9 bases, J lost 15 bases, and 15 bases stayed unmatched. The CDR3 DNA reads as TGTGCCAGTCATACCGGGACAGGGGGCAGAGGGCTGTTCTTC. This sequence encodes CASHTGTGGRGLFF.

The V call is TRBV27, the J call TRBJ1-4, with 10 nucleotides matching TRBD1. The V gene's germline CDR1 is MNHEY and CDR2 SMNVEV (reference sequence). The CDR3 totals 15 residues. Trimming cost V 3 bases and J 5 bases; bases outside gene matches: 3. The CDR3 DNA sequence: TGTGCCAGCAGTTTCTTGGGACAGGGGAATGAAAAACTGTTTTTT. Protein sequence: CASSFLGQGNEKLFF.

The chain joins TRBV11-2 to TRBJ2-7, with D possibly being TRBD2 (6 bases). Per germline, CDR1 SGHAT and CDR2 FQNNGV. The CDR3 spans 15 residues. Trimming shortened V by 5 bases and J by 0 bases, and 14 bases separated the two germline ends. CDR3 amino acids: CASSLTGVDSYEQYF. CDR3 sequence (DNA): TGTGCCAGCAGCCTCACGGGGGTGGACTCCTACGAGCAGTACTTC.

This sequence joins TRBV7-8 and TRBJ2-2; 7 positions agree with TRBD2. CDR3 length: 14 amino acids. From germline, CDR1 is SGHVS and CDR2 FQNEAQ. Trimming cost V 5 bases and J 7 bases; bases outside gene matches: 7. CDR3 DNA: TGTGCCAGCAGCCTAGGTCGGGGGGTCGGGGAGCTGTTTTTT. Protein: CASSLGRGVGELFF.